A selection of T cell receptor beta chains follows, all from one sample in a study of T-cell reconstitution after alpha-beta-depleted transplantation in children. TCRdb itself ran the PCR reads through MiXCR, one entry per CDR3 protein. This table has 180,000 or so distinct CDR3 sequences, roughly 6.3% appearing once. The sequenced sample was PBMCs, obtained before TCRalphabeta/CD19-depleted stem cell transplant. These receptors originate from a girl under three years old with combined immunodeficiency, due to receive a stem cell transplant. Each CDR3 is given with its conserved first and last residue. The D gene is left open where the match is weak. Clone size, where shown, is once, few, many, or a class for clones that have expanded.

CDR3 DNA: TGCAGTGCTAGAGATGAAAACAGGGGGCCTGGCTACACCTTC
CDR3 protein: CSARDENRGPGYTF
J gene: TRBJ1-2
clone size: many
V gene: TRBV20-1
D gene: TRBD1

CDR3 DNA: TGTGCCAGCAGCTTAGCTTGGGGGACAGGGGCGCTAAATACTGAAGCTTTCTTT
CDR3 protein: CASSLAWGTGALNTEAFF
J gene: TRBJ1-1
clone size: many
V gene: TRBV7-6
D gene: TRBD1

CDR3 DNA: TGTGCCAGCCGTCTTGGCGGGAGGGCCTACGAGCAGTACTTC
CDR3 protein: CASRLGGRAYEQYF
J gene: TRBJ2-7
clone size: many
V gene: TRBV6-2/TRBV6-3
D gene: TRBD2

CDR3 DNA: TGTGCCAGCAGCTTAGTTCGGACAGCGATGTGGCTGCAGTTCTTC
CDR3 protein: CASSLVRTAMWLQFF
J gene: TRBJ2-1
clone size: many
V gene: TRBV7-8
D gene: .

CDR3 DNA: TGTGCCAGCAGTCCAACTGACCCGACGGAAGCTTTCTTT
CDR3 protein: CASSPTDPTEAFF
J gene: TRBJ1-1
clone size: many
V gene: TRBV7-6
D gene: .

CDR3 DNA: TGTGCCAGCAGCTTAGGGCCAGGGGGCGCCTATGGCTACACCTTC
CDR3 protein: CASSLGPGGAYGYTF
J gene: TRBJ1-2
clone size: .
V gene: TRBV7-3
D gene: TRBD1

CDR3 DNA: TGCAGCGGAACACTAGCGGGAGCCTACAATGAGCAGTTCTTC
CDR3 protein: CSGTLAGAYNEQFF
J gene: TRBJ2-1
clone size: many
V gene: TRBV29-1
D gene: TRBD2

CDR3 DNA: TGCAGTGCTTCCCCCGGGACAGCAAATAATTCACCCCTCCACTTT
CDR3 protein: CSASPGTANNSPLHF
J gene: TRBJ1-6
clone size: many
V gene: TRBV20-1
D gene: TRBD1

CDR3 DNA: TGCGCCAGCAGCTTAAACCCGGGACTAGCTCTCAATGAGCAGTTCTTC
CDR3 protein: CASSLNPGLALNEQFF
J gene: TRBJ2-1
clone size: many
V gene: TRBV5-1
D gene: TRBD2

CDR3 DNA: TGCGCCAGCAGCCAACTAATGGACAACTCCTACGAGCAGTACTTC
CDR3 protein: CASSQLMDNSYEQYF
J gene: TRBJ2-7
clone size: many
V gene: TRBV4-1
D gene: .

CDR3 DNA: TGTGCCAGCAGCTTAGTCTCTAGCAACGAGCAGTACTTC
CDR3 protein: CASSLVSSNEQYF
J gene: TRBJ2-7
clone size: many
V gene: TRBV7-2
D gene: .

CDR3 DNA: TGCGCCAGCAGCCAAGAGGACAGGGACGGGAACGAGCAGTACTTC
CDR3 protein: CASSQEDRDGNEQYF
J gene: TRBJ2-7
clone size: many
V gene: TRBV4-3
D gene: TRBD1

CDR3 DNA: TGCGCCAGCAGTCTGGGGGAGATGTTCAATGAGCAGTTCTTC
CDR3 protein: CASSLGEMFNEQFF
J gene: TRBJ2-1
clone size: many
V gene: TRBV5-1
D gene: .

CDR3 DNA: TGTGCCAGCACCAGAATAGCGGGAGCCTCCAATGAGCAGTTCTTC
CDR3 protein: CASTRIAGASNEQFF
J gene: TRBJ2-1
clone size: many
V gene: TRBV12-3/TRBV12-4
D gene: TRBD2

CDR3 DNA: TGTGCCAGCCGACTCCGGACAGGGGCGGACTACGAGCAGTACTTC
CDR3 protein: CASRLRTGADYEQYF
J gene: TRBJ2-7
clone size: many
V gene: TRBV2
D gene: TRBD1

CDR3 DNA: TGTGCCACCCGGGGCCCCTTCCAGCAGTACTTC
CDR3 protein: CATRGPFQQYF
J gene: TRBJ2-7
clone size: many
V gene: TRBV6-5
D gene: .

CDR3 DNA: TGTGCCAGCAGATCGACGGGACTAGCGGGAGCAGAGACCCAGTACTTC
CDR3 protein: CASRSTGLAGAETQYF
J gene: TRBJ2-5
clone size: many
V gene: TRBV6-2/TRBV6-3
D gene: TRBD2

CDR3 DNA: TGTGCCACCAGCAGAGATCTATTCTATGGCTACACCTTC
CDR3 protein: CATSRDLFYGYTF
J gene: TRBJ1-2
clone size: many
V gene: TRBV15
D gene: .

CDR3 DNA: TGTGCCAGCCGGGACGGGACAACTTATTATAGCAATCAGCCCCAGCATTTT
CDR3 protein: CASRDGTTYYSNQPQHF
J gene: TRBJ1-5
clone size: few
V gene: TRBV2
D gene: .

CDR3 DNA: TGCGCCAGCAGCCAGGACAGGCCTTCCTACGAGCAGTACTTC
CDR3 protein: CASSQDRPSYEQYF
J gene: TRBJ2-7
clone size: many
V gene: TRBV5-1
D gene: TRBD1

CDR3 DNA: TGTGCCAGCAGCACTAGCGGGGGGGCACAGACCCAGTACTTC
CDR3 protein: CASSTSGGAQTQYF
J gene: TRBJ2-5
clone size: many
V gene: TRBV7-7
D gene: TRBD2

CDR3 DNA: TGTGCCAGCAGCTTAGCGCGAAGGGGGCATGGCTACACCTTC
CDR3 protein: CASSLARRGHGYTF
J gene: TRBJ1-2
clone size: .
V gene: TRBV7-2
D gene: TRBD1

CDR3 DNA: TGTGCCAGCAGCTTAGTCTGGTCCACCGGGGAGCTGTTTTTT
CDR3 protein: CASSLVWSTGELFF
J gene: TRBJ2-2
clone size: many
V gene: TRBV11-2
D gene: .

CDR3 DNA: TGTGCCATCAGTTCGGGACCAGACAACAATGTCATTCAGTACTTC
CDR3 protein: CAISSGPDNNVIQYF
J gene: TRBJ2-4
clone size: few
V gene: TRBV10-3
D gene: .

CDR3 DNA: TGTGCCACCAGTGATGCAACCTGGGCAGGAGAGACCCAGTACTTC
CDR3 protein: CATSDATWAGETQYF
J gene: TRBJ2-5
clone size: .
V gene: TRBV24-1
D gene: .

CDR3 DNA: TGCAGTGCTAGCCCTGCCTTAGGGACCCAGTACTTC
CDR3 protein: CSASPALGTQYF
J gene: TRBJ2-5
clone size: many
V gene: TRBV20-1
D gene: .

CDR3 DNA: TGTGCCAGCAGTGAAGCCCTTCAGCGGACGCTGCGAGGGAATGAGCAGTTCTTC
CDR3 protein: CASSEALQRTLRGNEQFF
J gene: TRBJ2-1
clone size: .
V gene: TRBV6-1
D gene: .

CDR3 DNA: TGTGCCAGCAGCTCGACAGGGCAAGGTCCCTACGAGCAGTACTTC
CDR3 protein: CASSSTGQGPYEQYF
J gene: TRBJ2-7
clone size: many
V gene: TRBV7-9
D gene: TRBD1

CDR3 DNA: TGTGCCACCCCAAGACCCGAGTCCTACGAGCAGTACTTC
CDR3 protein: CATPRPESYEQYF
J gene: TRBJ2-7
clone size: many
V gene: TRBV28
D gene: .

CDR3 DNA: TGTGCCAGCAGTTTAAGGGGCCCTCCCGGGAATGAGCAGTTCTTC
CDR3 protein: CASSLRGPPGNEQFF
J gene: TRBJ2-1
clone size: many
V gene: TRBV28
D gene: .

CDR3 DNA: TGCGCCAGCAGCTTGGAGGGCGCCGGGGACACTGAAGCTTTCTTT
CDR3 protein: CASSLEGAGDTEAFF
J gene: TRBJ1-1
clone size: many
V gene: TRBV5-1
D gene: .

CDR3 DNA: TGTGCCAGCAGCCAAGTATACGGGGGGCCCTCCTACAATGAGCAGTTCTTC
CDR3 protein: CASSQVYGGPSYNEQFF
J gene: TRBJ2-1
clone size: .
V gene: TRBV3-1
D gene: .

CDR3 DNA: TGTGCCAGCAGCTTCCCGAACACTGAAGCTTTCTTT
CDR3 protein: CASSFPNTEAFF
J gene: TRBJ1-1
clone size: many
V gene: TRBV11-1
D gene: .

CDR3 DNA: TGTGCCAGCAGCTTAGTCTTCGACAGTTGGGATACGCAGTATTTT
CDR3 protein: CASSLVFDSWDTQYF
J gene: TRBJ2-3
clone size: many
V gene: TRBV7-2
D gene: .

CDR3 DNA: TGTGCCAGCAGTTACTTGGTCAGTCAAGAGACCCAGTACTTC
CDR3 protein: CASSYLVSQETQYF
J gene: TRBJ2-5
clone size: many
V gene: TRBV6-5
D gene: .

CDR3 DNA: TGTGCCAGCAGCCCAGGGGCGCCTGATAATTCACCCCTCCACTTT
CDR3 protein: CASSPGAPDNSPLHF
J gene: TRBJ1-6
clone size: .
V gene: TRBV14
D gene: .

CDR3 DNA: TGTGCCAGCAGCTTATTCGGGACAGGGGGAAGCACTGAAGCTTTCTTT
CDR3 protein: CASSLFGTGGSTEAFF
J gene: TRBJ1-1
clone size: .
V gene: TRBV11-2
D gene: TRBD1

CDR3 DNA: TGCAGCGTTAGCGATACCTACGAGCAGTACTTC
CDR3 protein: CSVSDTYEQYF
J gene: TRBJ2-7
clone size: many
V gene: TRBV29-1
D gene: .

CDR3 DNA: TGTGCCAGCTGCCGGGACAGGGTCTTAGATGAAAAACTGTTTTTT
CDR3 protein: CASCRDRVLDEKLFF
J gene: TRBJ1-4
clone size: many
V gene: TRBV2
D gene: TRBD1

CDR3 DNA: TGTGCCAGCAGTCCTTTCCCACGGGAACAAGAGACCCAGTACTTC
CDR3 protein: CASSPFPREQETQYF
J gene: TRBJ2-5
clone size: many
V gene: TRBV12-3/TRBV12-4
D gene: .

CDR3 DNA: TGCAGTGCGCGAAGTCGGGGGGCTAGAAGCAATCAGCCCCAGCATTTT
CDR3 protein: CSARSRGARSNQPQHF
J gene: TRBJ1-5
clone size: few
V gene: TRBV20-1
D gene: .

CDR3 DNA: TGTGCCAGCAGTTATACACCAAACCCATTACGCGTTAGCAATCAGCCCCAGCATTTT
CDR3 protein: CASSYTPNPLRVSNQPQHF
J gene: TRBJ1-5
clone size: many
V gene: TRBV7-3
D gene: .

CDR3 DNA: TGTGCCAGCAGTTACTCAGGATATGAGACGGGGGACACAGATACGCAGTATTTT
CDR3 protein: CASSYSGYETGDTDTQYF
J gene: TRBJ2-3
clone size: many
V gene: TRBV6-2/TRBV6-3
D gene: .

CDR3 DNA: TGTGCCAGCAACCAGCCGGACAGCCAAGAGACCCAGTACTTC
CDR3 protein: CASNQPDSQETQYF
J gene: TRBJ2-5
clone size: .
V gene: TRBV6-1
D gene: .

CDR3 DNA: TGTGCCAGCTTCGCGGCGGACGGGCCCTACGAGCAGTACTTC
CDR3 protein: CASFAADGPYEQYF
J gene: TRBJ2-7
clone size: many
V gene: TRBV28
D gene: .

CDR3 DNA: TGTGCCAGCAGCTCCCTGACGTTAGATACGCAGTATTTT
CDR3 protein: CASSSLTLDTQYF
J gene: TRBJ2-3
clone size: many
V gene: TRBV7-2
D gene: .

CDR3 DNA: TGCAGCGTTGAAGATTACACTAGCGGTTTTCAAGAGACCCAGTACTTC
CDR3 protein: CSVEDYTSGFQETQYF
J gene: TRBJ2-5
clone size: few
V gene: TRBV29-1
D gene: TRBD2

CDR3 DNA: TGTGCCAGCAGCGCCTTACAGGGGACCTACGAGCAGTACTTC
CDR3 protein: CASSALQGTYEQYF
J gene: TRBJ2-7
clone size: few
V gene: TRBV7-6
D gene: TRBD1

CDR3 DNA: TGCGCCAGCAGCATCATACAGGGGAATGGCTACACCTTC
CDR3 protein: CASSIIQGNGYTF
J gene: TRBJ1-2
clone size: many
V gene: TRBV5-1
D gene: TRBD1

CDR3 DNA: TGTGCCAGCAGCTTGAGACTAGCGGGTGGGTCCTACGAGCAGTACTTC
CDR3 protein: CASSLRLAGGSYEQYF
J gene: TRBJ2-7
clone size: many
V gene: TRBV5-6
D gene: TRBD2

CDR3 DNA: TGCAGCGTTGAAGATCTGACCCGGGACAGGGGATATGGCTACACCTTC
CDR3 protein: CSVEDLTRDRGYGYTF
J gene: TRBJ1-2
clone size: many
V gene: TRBV29-1
D gene: TRBD1

CDR3 DNA: TGCAGTGCTGGAGGAGGGGGCTACCCCTTC
CDR3 protein: CSAGGGGYPF
J gene: TRBJ2-5
clone size: many
V gene: TRBV20-1
D gene: .

CDR3 DNA: TGTGCCAGCAGCTCAGAAGTCTTTCAAGAGACCCAGTACTTC
CDR3 protein: CASSSEVFQETQYF
J gene: TRBJ2-5
clone size: many
V gene: TRBV7-8
D gene: .